In this sample, the clone carrying this TCR beta chain is medium-sized. Its specificity is unknown. This CDR3 is built from 15 residues. Trimming cost V 3 bases and J 3 bases, with 13 bases left between them. The source of the sample is a study of HIV-infected patients and healthy controls. Around 0.5 ug RNA was reverse transcribed with alpha and beta constant-region primers. Using multiplexing indices, alpha and beta chain libraries were generated apart by chain-specific third strand synthesis. TCRdb reprocessed the 5' RACE reads via MiXCR and lists one record per CDR3 protein. The sample has some 10,000 distinct CDR3 sequences, around 8% seen once. All unsorted peripheral T cells were captured because whole blood was used without fractionation. Study-wide points: Healthy controls shared more CDR3 sequences between individuals than HIV-infected patients did. Compared with untreated HIV+ repertoires, healthy controls showed roughly threefold more distinct CDR3s and higher Shannon diversity.

This rearrangement joins TRBV12-3 or TRBV12-4 to TRBJ2-3; D is ambiguous. The receptor was isolated from an adult in good health. The sample comprised blood. The CDR3 coding sequence is TGTGCCAGCAGTTTCGGTACAGAGAGGACAGATACGCAGTATTTT. This translates into CASSFGTERTDTQYF.